One sample yielded the 32 T cell receptor beta chains listed below, sequenced in a study of blood T cell repertoires in COVID-19 (TCRdb year 2020). The library relied on the immunoSEQ multiplex PCR assay. Imported from immuneACCESS, the table was reduced by TCRdb to in-frame sequences with V and J called. These copies leave out some clones; in studies compared against another copy, an unresolved V gene accounts for under half, and the cause of the remainder is not known. The sample includes more than 300,000 clones, with roughly nine tenths observed a single time. The ten largest clones take up about 0.78% of the sample. Specimen: PBMCs or T cells enriched from blood (not recorded which). These receptors were collected from a woman between 40 and 55 years old who had been exposed to COVID-19.

V and J are TRBV21-1 and TRBJ1-1; the table assigns TRBD1, which was not confirmed against the DNA. TRBV21-1 is classified as a pseudogene. This CDR3 has 17 amino acids. CDR3 loop: CASSKASSGGENTEAFF. The CDR3 nucleotides are TGTGCCAGCAGCAAAGCGTCCTCAGGGGGCGAGAACACTGAAGCTTTCTTT.

DNA for the CDR3: TGTGCCAGCAGTTACCGGGACAGGAACACTGAAGCTTTCTTT. Its protein product is CASSYRDRNTEAFF. The rearrangement uses TRBV3-1 (or the pseudogene TRBV3-2) and TRBJ1-1; TRBD1 matches 7 bases. The CDR3 runs to 14 residues. Trimming at V came to 6 bases and at J to 1 base, leaving 5 bases not matched to a gene. Germline V gene data show CDR1 as LGHDT and CDR2 as YNNKEL (reference sequence).

The genes are TRBV7-6 and TRBJ2-3; 9 nucleotides line up with TRBD2. The CDR3 covers 16 residues. Looked up from germline, CDR1 is SGHVS and CDR2 is FNYEAQ. V shed 1 base and J 1 base; nucleotides not matched to a gene: 3. CDR3 residues: CASSLGASGGTDTQYF. CDR3 nucleotide sequence: TGTGCCAGCAGCTTAGGGGCTAGCGGGGGCACAGATACGCAGTATTTT.

The chain uses TRBV7-8 and TRBJ1-3; possible D gene TRBD1, 5 bases. Trimming took off 8 bases at V and 2 bases at J, with 13 bases between the two ends. The CDR3 is 14 amino acids. Per germline, CDR1 SGHVS and CDR2 FQNEAQ. CDR3 amino acids: CASGSGVAGNTIYF. The CDR3 region has the DNA TGTGCCAGCGGGTCGGGGGTTGCTGGAAACACCATATATTTT.

This chain joins TRBV7-2 and TRBJ2-7; 11 bases line up with TRBD2. The CDR3 has 15 amino acids. The ends lost 6 bases at V and 0 bases at J; junction bases unmatched: 4. Germline CDR1 SGHTA, CDR2 FQGNSA. CDR3 in amino acids: CASSISGRASYEQYF. DNA for the CDR3: TGTGCCAGCAGTATTAGCGGGAGGGCCTCCTACGAGCAGTACTTC.

The CDR3 spells CATSPGSGSEQFF. The CDR3 nucleotides read TGTGCCACCAGTCCGGGTTCCGGTTCGGAGCAGTTCTTC. The gene calls are TRBV24-1 and TRBJ2-1, with D uncertain. Trimming shortened V by 6 bases and J by 10 bases, and 15 bases separated the two germline ends. Germline values: CDR1 KGHDR, CDR2 SFDVKD. The CDR3 length is 13 residues.

CDR3 bases: TGTGCCAGCAGCCAGAATAGCGGGGACTACAATGAGCAGTTCTTC. This encodes CASSQNSGDYNEQFF. This sequence joins TRBV7-6 and TRBJ2-1; 8 bases fit TRBD2. Unmatched junction bases numbered 6, after V lost 5 bases and J lost 3 bases. The CDR3 covers 15 residues. Germline CDR1 and CDR2: SGHVS and FNYEAQ.

The rearrangement uses TRBV2 and TRBJ1-5; tentative D call: TRBD1 (5 bases). CDR1 and CDR2 (germline): SNHLY, FYNNEI. CDR3 length equals 14 residues. V was shortened by 6 bases and J by 2 bases, with 11 bases between the two germline ends. Here the CDR3 reads CASRAQVRNQPQHF. The CDR3 DNA reads as TGTGCCAGCAGGGCACAGGTACGCAATCAGCCCCAGCATTTT.

CDR3 nucleotides: TGTGCCAGCAGTTCCAGCGCGGTGCAGTTCTTC. Translating it yields CASSSSAVQFF. The chain couples TRBV12-3 or TRBV12-4 to TRBJ2-1; no firm D call. This CDR3 has 11 residues. Trimming shortened V by 4 bases and J by 12 bases, and 10 bases separated the two germline ends.

V gene TRBV6-5 combines with J gene TRBJ1-1; D unclear. V lost 4 bases, J lost 0 bases, and 9 bases lay in between. The CDR3 length is 14 residues. Germline V gene lookup returns CDR1 MNHEY and CDR2 SVGAGI. The CDR3 region is CASSSILVNTEAFF. The CDR3, as DNA: TGTGCCAGCAGTTCTATCTTGGTGAACACTGAAGCTTTCTTT.

The gene calls are TRBV7-9 and TRBJ2-6; 9 bases agree with TRBD2. V dropped 5 bases and J dropped 2; count of bases not matched to a gene: 7. Germline CDR1 reads SEHNR; CDR2 reads FQNEAQ (reference sequence). The CDR3 is 17 amino acids. CDR3 DNA sequence: TGTGCCAGCAGCCCGACGTTAGCGGGGGCTGGGGCCAACGTCCTGACTTTC. It is translated as CASSPTLAGAGANVLTF.

This chain uses TRBV5-4 with TRBJ2-7, with TRBD1 as a possible D gene (6 bases). The V end was cut by 4 bases, the J end by 3 bases, with 11 bases between. The germline V gene has CDR1 SGHNT and CDR2 YYREEE (reference sequence). CDR3 length: 13 amino acids. The CDR3 loop reads CASSPGQVYEQYF. In DNA, the CDR3 is TGTGCCAGCAGCCCGGGACAAGTCTACGAGCAGTACTTC.

The chain combines TRBV3-1 (or the pseudogene TRBV3-2) with TRBJ2-7; D might be TRBD2 (6 bases). This CDR3 is 12 amino acids long. CDR1 and CDR2 from the germline V gene are LGHDT and YNNKEL (reference sequence). V lost 3 bases to trimming and J lost 4 bases, with 7 bases between them. The CDR3 nucleotides are TGTGCCAGCAGCCACGCGGGATACGAGCAGTACTTC. It codes for CASSHAGYEQYF.

This rearrangement joins TRBV30 to TRBJ1-5; possibly TRBD1 for D (6 bases). The V gene lost 4 bases and the J gene lost 2 bases, with 18 bases spanning the gap. This CDR3 is built from 16 residues. The germline gives CDR1 GTSNPN, CDR2 SVGIG (reference sequence). The CDR3: CAWNIGGKGGNQPQHF. The CDR3 DNA follows: TGTGCCTGGAACATTGGTGGGAAGGGGGGCAATCAGCCCCAGCATTTT.

The chain links TRBV13 to TRBJ2-7; D unclear. The CDR3 has 16 amino acids. The ends were cut back, 0 bases at V and 2 bases at J, with 14 bases in the middle. Per germline, CDR1 PRHDT and CDR2 FYEKMQ (reference sequence). The CDR3 region has the DNA TGTGCCAGCAGCTTAGGCGCGGCGGATAAAGCCTACGAGCAGTACTTC. Translated: CASSLGAADKAYEQYF.

V usage is TRBV20-1 and J usage is TRBJ1-2, with D unresolved. The CDR3 runs to 16 residues. CDR1 and CDR2 (germline): DFQATT, SNEGSKA (reference sequence). V lost 3 bases and J lost 7, with 24 bases in between. The CDR3 here is CSASFSPAAMGGGYTF. The CDR3 DNA follows: TGCAGTGCTAGTTTTTCGCCGGCCGCCATGGGAGGTGGCTACACCTTC.

This clone was picked up one time. The J gene is TRBJ1-6, the V gene TRBV5-5; perhaps TRBD1 as D (5 bases). This CDR3 is 14 amino acids long. Germline lookup yields CDR1 SGHKS and CDR2 YYEKEE (reference sequence). Trimming removed 0 bases at V and 10 bases at J, with 11 bases between. As DNA, the CDR3 is TGTGCCAGCAGCTTGGAAGGGAGGGGATCACCCCTCCACTTT. Its protein is CASSLEGRGSPLHF.

The chain couples TRBV18 to TRBJ1-3, with D uncertain. Trimming shortened V by 3 bases and J by 2 bases, and 8 bases separated the two germline ends. CDR1 and CDR2 from the germline V gene are KGHSH and LQKENI. This CDR3 is 14 amino acids long. The chain's CDR3 is CASSPKSAGNTIYF. The CDR3 coding sequence is TGTGCCAGCTCACCGAAGTCGGCTGGAAACACCATATATTTT.

This clone has a single count. This chain connects TRBV2 to TRBJ1-1; D gene ambiguous. This CDR3 has 14 residues. Germline-derived CDR1 and CDR2 are SNHLY and FYNNEI. Trimming shortened V by 0 bases and J by 4 bases, and 9 bases separated the two germline ends. The CDR3: CASSEAGKGTEAFF. For the CDR3, the DNA is TGTGCCAGCAGTGAAGCCGGGAAGGGCACTGAAGCTTTCTTT.

This CDR3 is CATSTRQGWATGEQFF. CDR3 coding DNA: TGTGCCACCAGCACCCGACAGGGATGGGCGACGGGTGAGCAGTTCTTC. The rearrangement joins TRBV15 to TRBJ2-1, with 7 bases that match TRBD1. The V and J ends lost 4 bases and 9 bases, in that order; junction bases with no gene match: 15. CDR3 length: 16 residues. Germline loops: CDR1 LNHNV, CDR2 YYDKDF (reference sequence). Complete variable domain (other parts from reference TRBV15 and TRBJ2-1): DAMVIQNPRYQVTQFGKPVTLSCSQTLNHNVMYWYQQKSSQAPKLLFHYYDKDFNNEADTPDNFQSRRPNTSFCFLDIRSPGLGDTAMYLCATSTRQGWATGEQFFGPGTRLTVL.

The chain couples TRBV12-5 to TRBJ1-5; 10 bases map to TRBD1. Germline V gene sequence: CDR1 LGHNT, CDR2 FRNRAP. The CDR3 is 16 amino acids. J gave up 6 bases and V 0 bases, and 5 bases lay outside the gene matches. For the CDR3, the DNA is TGTGCTAGTGGTTTGGTACTGGGACAGGGGTCTCAGCCCCAGCATTTT. Translation gives CASGLVLGQGSQPQHF.

The J gene is TRBJ2-7, the V gene TRBV10-2, with D maybe TRBD1 (6 bases). V was pared by 7 bases and J by 2 bases, with 21 bases between. CDR1 is WSHSY, CDR2 SAAADI, per germline. This CDR3 region has 16 residues. DNA of the CDR3: TGCGCCAGCAAAAGTTCCCCTAGGGGGAAGACCTACGAGCAGTACTTC. Its protein product is CASKSSPRGKTYEQYF.

The chain's CDR3 is CAWSLTGGYGYTF. DNA of the CDR3: TGTGCCTGGAGTCTCACAGGGGGGTATGGCTACACCTTC. The V call is TRBV30, the J call TRBJ1-2, with 8 bases identical to TRBD1. This CDR3 is built from 13 residues. The ends lost 2 bases at V and 5 bases at J; junction bases unmatched: 4. CDR1 GTSNPN and CDR2 SVGIG come from the germline V gene (reference sequence). The full variable domain, with the rest looked up from reference TRBV30 and TRBJ1-2, is SQTIHQWPATLVQPVGSPLSLECTVEGTSNPNLYWYRQAAGRGLQLLFYSVGIGQISSEVPQNLSASRPQDRQFILSSKKLLLSDSGFYLCAWSLTGGYGYTFGSGTRLTVV.

The chain joins TRBV25-1 to TRBJ2-7; D not certain. The CDR3 has 12 amino acids. The germline gives CDR1 MGHDK, CDR2 SYGVNS. Trimming stripped 4 bases from V and 2 bases from J, with 6 bases between. In nucleotides, the CDR3 is TGTGCCAGCAGTGGTGGGCCCTACGAGCAGTACTTC. Translation gives CASSGGPYEQYF.

V is TRBV6-1 and J is TRBJ1-5; D unclear. Deletions cut 1 base from V and 1 base from J, with 8 bases between. CDR1 and CDR2 (germline): MNHNS, SASEGT. The CDR3 is 15 residues long. CDR3 bases: TGTGCCAGCAGTGAAGGAGGACTAAGCAATCAGCCCCAGCATTTT. Amino acid sequence: CASSEGGLSNQPQHF.

The chain combines TRBV2 with TRBJ2-3; D ambiguous. Germline CDR1 is SNHLY and CDR2 is FYNNEI. The CDR3 has 11 residues. V dropped 4 bases and J dropped 6 bases, with 5 bases sitting between them. The DNA for the CDR3 is TGTGCCAGCAGTGCTCTCGATACGCAGTATTTT. Residues: CASSALDTQYF.

This chain links TRBV5-1 with TRBJ2-2; D is uncertain. Germline CDR1 SGHRS, CDR2 YFSETQ. V lost 0 bases to trimming and J lost 6 bases, with 12 bases between them. This CDR3 has 15 amino acids. CDR3 sequence (DNA): TGCGCCAGCAGCTTGGTGACTCAAGCCCCCGGGGAGCTGTTTTTT. Its translation: CASSLVTQAPGELFF.

This clone was observed once. The rearrangement joins TRBV6-5 to TRBJ2-7, with D possibly TRBD2 on 5 matching bases. There are 13 residues in the CDR3. Germline-derived CDR1 and CDR2 are MNHEY and SVGAGI. V dropped 11 bases and J dropped 3 bases, with 17 bases sitting between them. CDR3 amino acids: CACEPGEIYEQYF. The DNA for the CDR3 is TGTGCCTGCGAACCCGGGGAAATCTACGAGCAGTACTTC.

The genes are TRBV5-1 and TRBJ1-1, with TRBD1 identical over 10 bases. The CDR3 length is 15 residues. V was clipped by 0 bases and J by 6 bases; unmatched bases: 5. Germline V gene lookup returns CDR1 SGHRS and CDR2 YFSETQ. CDR3 region: CASSLDGQGVSEAFF. CDR3 coding DNA: TGCGCCAGCAGCTTGGACGGACAGGGGGTTTCTGAAGCTTTCTTT.

V and J are TRBV10-3 and TRBJ1-1, with a possible D match to TRBD1 (6 bases). This CDR3 region has 14 residues. The V end was cut by 7 bases, the J end by 1 base, with 13 bases between. The germline gives CDR1 ENHRY, CDR2 SYGVKD. CDR3 loop: CAITRDTPNTEAFF. CDR3 nucleotide sequence: TGTGCCATCACCCGGGACACTCCGAACACTGAAGCTTTCTTT.

This chain links TRBV6-5 with TRBJ2-3; 9 nucleotides agree with TRBD2. Germline V lookup: CDR1 MNHEY, CDR2 SVGAGI. V lost 0 bases, J lost 4 bases, and 5 bases stayed unmatched. The CDR3 is 16 amino acids. The CDR3 loop is CASSYSAGGAADTQYF. The CDR3, as DNA: TGTGCCAGCAGTTACTCCGCGGGGGGGGCCGCAGATACGCAGTATTTT.

This chain connects TRBV9 to TRBJ2-1; D remains unclear. The CDR3 spans 13 residues. The germline V gene encodes CDR1 SGDLS and CDR2 YYNGEE. Trimming pared 4 bases from V and 4 bases from J, leaving 9 bases between. CDR3 bases: TGTGCCAGCAGCCCCCGGGTATACAATGAGCAGTTCTTC. Its protein is CASSPRVYNEQFF.